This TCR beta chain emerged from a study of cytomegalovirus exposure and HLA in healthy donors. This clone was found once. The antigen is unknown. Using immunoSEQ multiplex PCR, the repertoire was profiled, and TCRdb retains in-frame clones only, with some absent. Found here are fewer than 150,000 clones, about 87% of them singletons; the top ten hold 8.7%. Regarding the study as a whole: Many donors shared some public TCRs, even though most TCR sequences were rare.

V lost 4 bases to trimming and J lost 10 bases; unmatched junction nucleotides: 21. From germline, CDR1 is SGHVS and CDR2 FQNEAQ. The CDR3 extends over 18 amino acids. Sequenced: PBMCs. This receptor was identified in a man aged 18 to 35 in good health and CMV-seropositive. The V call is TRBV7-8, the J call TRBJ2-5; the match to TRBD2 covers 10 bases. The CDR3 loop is CASSSVAAGLAAPGGQYF. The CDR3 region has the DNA TGTGCCAGCAGCTCCGTAGCAGCAGGACTAGCGGCTCCCGGGGGCCAGTACTTC.